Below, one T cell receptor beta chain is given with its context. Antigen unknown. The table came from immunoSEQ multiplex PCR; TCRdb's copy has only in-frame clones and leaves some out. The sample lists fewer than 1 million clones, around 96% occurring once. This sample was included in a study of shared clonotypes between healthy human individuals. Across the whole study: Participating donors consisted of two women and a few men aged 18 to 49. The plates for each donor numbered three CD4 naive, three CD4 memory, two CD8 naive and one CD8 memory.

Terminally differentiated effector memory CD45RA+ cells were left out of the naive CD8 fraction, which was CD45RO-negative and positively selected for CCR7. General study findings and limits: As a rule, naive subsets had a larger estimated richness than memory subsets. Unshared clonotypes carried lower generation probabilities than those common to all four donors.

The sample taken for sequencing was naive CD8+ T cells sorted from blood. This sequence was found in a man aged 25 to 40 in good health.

Here the CDR3 DNA reads TGCGCCAGCAGCCCCAACCGCCAGCAGGAGACCCAGTACTTC. This gives the protein CASSPNRQQETQYF. The rearrangement uses TRBV5-1 and TRBJ2-5, with unresolved D. Between the trimmed V and J ends, which lost 4 bases and 5 bases, there was a span of 15 bases. The CDR3 is 14 amino acids. Looked up from germline, CDR1 is SGHRS and CDR2 is YFSETQ.